Below, 15 T cell receptor beta chains from the same sample are listed, as sequenced in a study of OX40 agonist ivuxolimab in advanced cancers. Assay: immunoSEQ multiplex PCR; the TCRdb copy retains only in-frame clones and omits some. The table lists 70,000 to 100,000 clones, around nine tenths of them singletons, with around 0.4% in the top ten. The sample here was CD4+ or CD8+ T cells sorted from blood, taken in a trial of the OX40 agonist ivuxolimab. The receptors come from an adult with an advanced solid tumor such as melanoma, head and neck, liver or kidney cancer.

The gene calls are TRBV27 and TRBJ1-2; perhaps TRBD1 as D (5 bases). The ends were cut back, 5 bases at V and 5 bases at J, with 12 bases in the middle. This CDR3 region has 13 residues. Germline V gives CDR1 MNHEY, CDR2 SMNVEV (reference sequence). CDR3 nucleotides: TGTGCCAGCAGTGCTCCAGACAGTTATGGCTACACCTTC. This encodes CASSAPDSYGYTF.

The CDR3 sequence: CASSQGMIGERSYEQYF. In DNA form, the CDR3 reads TGTGCCAGCAGCCAAGGAATGATAGGCGAGCGCTCCTACGAGCAGTACTTC. The chain is built from TRBV4-2 and TRBJ2-7; D is undetermined. Germline loops: CDR1 LGHNA, CDR2 YNFKEQ. The V end was cut by 1 base, the J end by 0 bases, with 16 bases between. The CDR3 runs to 17 residues.

This chain uses TRBV27 with TRBJ2-4; D gene unclear. The CDR3 spans 14 residues. Trimming removed 8 bases at V and 1 base at J, with 12 bases between. The germline V gene has CDR1 MNHEY and CDR2 SMNVEV (reference sequence). The CDR3 region is CASQFPGAKNIQYF. The CDR3 DNA reads TGTGCCAGCCAATTCCCCGGTGCCAAAAACATTCAGTACTTC.

This sequence joins TRBV9 and TRBJ2-3; TRBD2 is a possible D gene (6 bases). This CDR3 spans 13 amino acids. With 2 bases removed from V and 6 bases from J, the gap between germline ends came to 10 bases. Germline values: CDR1 SGDLS, CDR2 YYNGEE. CDR3 residues: CASSVQSGDTQYF. CDR3 in DNA: TGTGCCAGCAGCGTTCAGAGCGGGGATACGCAGTATTTT. Using reference TRBV9 and TRBJ2-3 for the parts outside the CDR3, the full variable domain is DSGVTQTPKHLITATGQRVTLRCSPRSGDLSVYWYQQSLDQGLQFLIQYYNGEERAKGNILERFSAQQFPDLHSELNLSSLELGDSALYFCASSVQSGDTQYFGPGTRLTVL.

The chain carries TRBV2 and TRBJ2-6, with D unclear. From germline, CDR1 is SNHLY and CDR2 FYNNEI. This CDR3 comprises 14 residues. The germline V and J ends were trimmed by 6 bases and 6 bases, with 12 bases remaining between them. CDR3 DNA sequence: TGTGCCAGCAGCGAGCTCTGGGCGGCCAACGTCCTGACTTTC. It codes for CASSELWAANVLTF.

The J gene is TRBJ2-4, the V gene TRBV27, with 8 bases fitting TRBD1. V dropped 5 bases and J dropped 1; count of bases not matched to a gene: 10. The CDR3 is 17 amino acids. CDR1 is MNHEY and CDR2 is SMNVEV in the germline V gene (reference sequence). The CDR3 here is CASSPRAQGAAKNIQYF. The CDR3, as DNA: TGTGCCAGCAGTCCCAGGGCGCAGGGGGCGGCCAAAAACATTCAGTACTTC.

The genes are TRBV6-6 and TRBJ2-1; tentatively, D is TRBD1 (5 bases). Germline V gene data show CDR1 as MNHNY and CDR2 as SVGAGI (reference sequence). The V end lost 2 bases, the J end lost 5 bases, and 7 bases lay between the germline ends. This CDR3 region has 13 residues. The chain's CDR3 is CASSYDRHNEQFF. The CDR3 DNA reads TGTGCCAGCAGTTACGACAGACACAATGAGCAGTTCTTC.

The rearrangement joins TRBV6-5 to TRBJ1-2, with 8 bases aligning to TRBD1. This CDR3 is 15 amino acids long. Germline V gene sequence: CDR1 MNHEY, CDR2 SVGAGI. The trim removed 8 bases at V and 3 bases at J, leaving 11 bases unmatched. DNA of the CDR3: TGTGCCAGCGGGGGACAGGCGAACCTTTACTATGGCTACACCTTC. This codes for CASGGQANLYYGYTF.

This clone appeared a single time. The gene calls are TRBV6-1 and TRBJ2-7; TRBD2 agrees at 9 bases. Germline lookup yields CDR1 MNHNS and CDR2 SASEGT. This CDR3 contains 13 residues. The junction had 6 bases not matched to a gene; V was cut back by 8 bases and J by 4 bases. The CDR3 spells CASGAGGPYEQYF. The CDR3 DNA sequence: TGTGCCAGCGGGGCGGGAGGGCCATACGAGCAGTACTTC.

The sample holds one count of this clone. This chain connects TRBV19 to TRBJ1-5; TRBD1 is a possible D gene (6 bases). The CDR3 runs 14 residues. Trimming pared 5 bases from V and 2 bases from J, leaving 10 bases between. Germline assignment: CDR1 LNHDA and CDR2 SQIVND (reference sequence). The CDR3 loop is CASSPQGGNQPQHF. The CDR3 DNA is TGTGCCAGTAGTCCACAGGGTGGCAATCAGCCCCAGCATTTT.

This chain uses TRBV10-3 with TRBJ2-5; possibly TRBD1 for D (6 bases). This CDR3 comprises 12 residues. Germline CDR1 reads ENHRY; CDR2 reads SYGVKD. Trimming stripped 5 bases from V and 2 bases from J, with 6 bases between. The CDR3 loop reads CAISTGQETQYF. DNA of the CDR3: TGTGCCATCAGTACAGGGCAAGAGACCCAGTACTTC.

The chain has TRBV7-9 and TRBJ1-4, with D possibly being TRBD1 (5 bases). The CDR3 totals 13 residues. Germline CDR1 is SEHNR and CDR2 is FQNEAQ (reference sequence). V lost 1 base to trimming and J lost 5 bases, with 5 bases between them. The CDR3: CASSLGGNEKLFF. CDR3 coding DNA: TGTGCCAGCAGCTTAGGGGGGAATGAAAAACTGTTTTTT.

The CDR3 sequence: CASSYSGRGQYEQYF. CDR3 sequence (DNA): TGTGCCAGCAGCTATAGCGGGAGAGGTCAGTACGAGCAGTACTTC. The V call is TRBV6-5, the J call TRBJ2-7; 9 bases match TRBD2. V trimming: 6 bases; J trimming: 4 bases; junction bases outside the gene matches: 10. From germline, CDR1 is MNHEY and CDR2 SVGAGI. The CDR3 is 15 amino acids.

The rearrangement links TRBV19 to TRBJ1-2; TRBD1 matches 8 bases. The CDR3 has 16 residues. J was trimmed by 4 bases and V by 0 bases; bases with no gene match: 7. Germline V gene lookup returns CDR1 LNHDA and CDR2 SQIVND (reference sequence). CDR3 DNA sequence: TGTGCCAGTAGTATAGACTCCCCGACAGGGGCCTATGGCTACACCTTC. It is translated as CASSIDSPTGAYGYTF.

The rearrangement links TRBV25-1 to TRBJ2-1, with 7 bases fitting TRBD2. Germline CDR1 is MGHDK and CDR2 is SYGVNS. There are 15 residues in the CDR3. Losses at the gene ends were 3 bases for V and 0 bases for J; bases not matched to a gene: 2. The CDR3 DNA follows: TGTGCCAGCAGTGAGTCGGGGGGCTCCTACAATGAGCAGTTCTTC. Translation gives CASSESGGSYNEQFF.